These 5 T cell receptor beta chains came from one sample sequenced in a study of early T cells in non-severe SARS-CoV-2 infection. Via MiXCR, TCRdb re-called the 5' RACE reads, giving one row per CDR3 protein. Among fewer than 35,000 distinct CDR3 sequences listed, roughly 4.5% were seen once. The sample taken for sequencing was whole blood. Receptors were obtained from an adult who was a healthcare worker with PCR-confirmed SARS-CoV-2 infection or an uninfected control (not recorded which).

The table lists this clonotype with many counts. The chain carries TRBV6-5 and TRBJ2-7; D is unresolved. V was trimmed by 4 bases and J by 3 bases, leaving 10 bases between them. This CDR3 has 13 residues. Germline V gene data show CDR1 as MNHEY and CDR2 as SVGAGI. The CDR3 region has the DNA TGTGCCAGCAGTTTGGGTCGCTACTACGAGCAGTACTTC. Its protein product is CASSLGRYYEQYF.

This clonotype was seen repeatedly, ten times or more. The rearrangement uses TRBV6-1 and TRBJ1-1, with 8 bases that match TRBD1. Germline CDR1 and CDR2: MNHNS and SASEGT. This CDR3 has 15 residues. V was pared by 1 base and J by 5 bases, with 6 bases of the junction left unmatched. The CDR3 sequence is CASSEVDRVYTEAFF. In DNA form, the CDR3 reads TGTGCCAGCAGTGAAGTGGACAGGGTGTATACTGAAGCTTTCTTT.

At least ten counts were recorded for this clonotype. This CDR3 reads CASRTHTDTQYF. In DNA form, the CDR3 reads TGTGCCAGTCGGACCCACACAGATACGCAGTATTTT. The chain uses TRBV7-2 and TRBJ2-3; D not certain. This CDR3 is 12 amino acids long. V lost 9 bases to trimming and J lost 2 bases, with 9 bases between them. In germline, CDR1 is SGHTA, CDR2 FQGNSA.

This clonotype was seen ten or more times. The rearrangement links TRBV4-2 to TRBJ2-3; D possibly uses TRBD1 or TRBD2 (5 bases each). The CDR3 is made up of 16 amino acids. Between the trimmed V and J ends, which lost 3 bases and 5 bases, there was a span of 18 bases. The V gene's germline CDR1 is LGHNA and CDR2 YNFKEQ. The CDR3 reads CASSHQVAGTRDTQYF. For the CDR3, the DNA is TGTGCCAGCAGCCATCAGGTGGCAGGGACCCGAGATACGCAGTATTTT.

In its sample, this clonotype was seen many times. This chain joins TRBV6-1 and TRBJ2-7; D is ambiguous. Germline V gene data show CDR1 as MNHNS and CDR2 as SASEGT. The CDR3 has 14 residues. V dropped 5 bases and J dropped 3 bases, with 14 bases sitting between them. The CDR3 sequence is CASSPRTESYEQYF. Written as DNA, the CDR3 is TGTGCCAGCAGTCCCAGGACGGAGAGCTACGAGCAGTACTTC.